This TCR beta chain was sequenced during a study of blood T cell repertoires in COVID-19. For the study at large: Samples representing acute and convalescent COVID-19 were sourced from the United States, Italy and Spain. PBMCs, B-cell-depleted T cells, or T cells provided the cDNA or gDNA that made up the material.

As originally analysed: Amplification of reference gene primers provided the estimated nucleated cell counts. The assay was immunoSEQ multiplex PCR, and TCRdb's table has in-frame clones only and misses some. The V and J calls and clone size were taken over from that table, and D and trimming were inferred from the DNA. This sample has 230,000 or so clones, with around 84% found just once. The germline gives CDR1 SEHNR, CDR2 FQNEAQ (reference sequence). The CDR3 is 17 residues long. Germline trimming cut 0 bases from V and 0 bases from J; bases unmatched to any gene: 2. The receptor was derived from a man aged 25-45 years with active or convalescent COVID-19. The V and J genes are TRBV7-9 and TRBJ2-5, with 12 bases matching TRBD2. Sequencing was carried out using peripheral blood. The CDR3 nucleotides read TGTGCCAGCAGCTTAGCCTGGACTAGCGGGGACCAAGAGACCCAGTACTTC. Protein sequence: CASSLAWTSGDQETQYF.